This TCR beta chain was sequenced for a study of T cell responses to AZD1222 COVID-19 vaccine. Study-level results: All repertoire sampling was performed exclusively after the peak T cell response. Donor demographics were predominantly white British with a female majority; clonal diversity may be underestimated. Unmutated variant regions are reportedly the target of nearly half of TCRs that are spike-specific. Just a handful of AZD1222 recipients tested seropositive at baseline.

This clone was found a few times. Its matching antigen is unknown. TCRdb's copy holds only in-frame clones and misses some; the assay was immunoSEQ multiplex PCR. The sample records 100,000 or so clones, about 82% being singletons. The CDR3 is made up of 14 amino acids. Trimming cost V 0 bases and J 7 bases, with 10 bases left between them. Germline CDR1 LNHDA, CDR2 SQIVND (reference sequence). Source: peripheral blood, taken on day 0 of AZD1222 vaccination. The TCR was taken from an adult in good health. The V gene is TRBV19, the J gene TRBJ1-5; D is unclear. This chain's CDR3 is CASSIDPRFQPQHF. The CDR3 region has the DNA TGTGCCAGTAGTATAGATCCCCGATTCCAGCCCCAGCATTTT.